This TCR beta chain was identified during a study of blood T cell repertoires in COVID-19. For the study at large: PBMCs, B-cell-depleted T cells, or T cells provided the cDNA or gDNA that made up the material.

TCRdb's table, derived via immunoSEQ multiplex PCR, lists solely in-frame clones and lacks some. Among more than 110,000 clones listed, 80% to 85% were seen once. Trimming removed 0 bases from V and 0 bases from J, with 4 bases in between. The germline gives CDR1 SGHRS, CDR2 YFSETQ. CDR3 length: 14 amino acids. Sequencing input: peripheral blood. V gene TRBV5-1 combines with J gene TRBJ1-5; D not certain. This clonotype originated in a human donor in a cohort sampled during active COVID-19. CDR3 loop: CASSLDSSNQPQHF. Here the CDR3 DNA reads TGCGCCAGCAGCTTGGACAGTAGCAATCAGCCCCAGCATTTT.